A single sample is the source of the 22 T cell receptor beta chains below, sequenced in a study of blood T cell repertoires in COVID-19. Libraries were prepared by immunoSEQ multiplex PCR; TCRdb keeps only in-frame clonotypes and omits some of them. The sample carries some 200,000 clones, around nine tenths recorded once. The sample was peripheral blood. These receptors all stem from a man aged 40-49 years with active or convalescent COVID-19.

V gene TRBV30 combines with J gene TRBJ2-7; perhaps TRBD1 as D (6 bases). Trimming pared 4 bases from V and 3 bases from J, leaving 13 bases between. CDR1 GTSNPN and CDR2 SVGIG come from the germline V gene (reference sequence). The length of the CDR3 is 13 residues. CDR3 region: CAWTRTEYYEQYF. The CDR3 nucleotides are TGTGCCTGGACAAGGACAGAGTACTACGAGCAGTACTTC.

The genes are TRBV19 and TRBJ1-4, with D hard to call. The CDR3 sequence is 15 residues long. CDR1 and CDR2 (germline): LNHDA, SQIVND (reference sequence). Deletions cut 7 bases from V and 0 bases from J, with 12 bases between. For the CDR3, the DNA is TGTGCCAGTAAGCGGAGCGGTTCAACTAATGAAAAACTGTTTTTT. Amino acid sequence: CASKRSGSTNEKLFF.

This rearrangement joins TRBV29-1 to TRBJ1-1; D may be TRBD1 (6 bases). CDR1 is SQVTM and CDR2 is ANQGSEA in the germline V gene. This CDR3 is built from 13 residues. Trimming shortened V by 8 bases and J by 5 bases, and 18 bases separated the two germline ends. CDR3 sequence: CSTSSGVMTEAFF. Here the CDR3 DNA reads TGCAGCACCTCGTCAGGGGTAATGACTGAAGCTTTCTTT. The full variable domain, completed using reference TRBV29-1 and TRBJ1-1, is SAVISQKPSRDICQRGTSLTIQCQVDSQVTMMFWYRQQPGQSLTLIATANQGSEATYESGFVIDKFPISRPNLTFSTLTVSNMSPEDSSIYLCSTSSGVMTEAFFGQGTRLTVV.

This clone was observed once. This chain connects TRBV3-1 (or the pseudogene TRBV3-2) to TRBJ1-3; TRBD1 might be the D (5 bases). Germline CDR1 is LGHDT and CDR2 is YNNKEL (reference sequence). This CDR3 is built from 15 residues. Between the trimmed V and J ends, which lost 1 base and 2 bases, there was a span of 9 bases. The CDR3 loop is CASSQVQGPGNTIYF. The DNA of the CDR3 is TGTGCCAGCAGCCAAGTGCAGGGCCCTGGAAACACCATATATTTT.

The rearrangement links TRBV5-6 to TRBJ2-1; TRBD1 agrees at 8 bases. This CDR3 is 15 amino acids long. V lost 4 bases and J lost 5; bases outside the gene matches: 8. The germline gives CDR1 SGHDT, CDR2 YYEEEE. In nucleotides, the CDR3 is TGTGCCAGCAGCCCTCCAGGGGGCCCGGACAATGAGCAGTTCTTC. Protein sequence: CASSPPGGPDNEQFF.

This clone showed up just a few times. V and J are TRBV11-2 and TRBJ1-3; a possible D gene is TRBD1 (5 bases). Germline V CDR1 and CDR2: SGHAT, FQNNGV. This CDR3 is built from 14 residues. With 10 bases removed from V and 0 bases from J, the gap between germline ends came to 13 bases. The CDR3 loop reads CATGLTDSGNTIYF. CDR3 nucleotides: TGTGCCACCGGCCTGACAGACTCTGGAAACACCATATATTTT. The whole variable domain, remainder taken from reference TRBV11-2 and TRBJ1-3, is EAGVAQSPRYKIIEKRQSVAFWCNPISGHATLYWYQQILGQGPKLLIQFQNNGVVDDSQLPKDRFSAERLKGVDSTLKIQPAKLEDSAVYLCATGLTDSGNTIYFGEGSWLTVV.

V gene TRBV5-1 combines with J gene TRBJ1-2, with 7 bases identical to TRBD1. From germline, CDR1 is SGHRS and CDR2 YFSETQ. V shed 4 bases and J 4 bases; nucleotides not matched to a gene: 7. CDR3 length: 14 amino acids. CDR3 in amino acids: CASSRDSPTYGYTF. DNA of the CDR3: TGCGCCAGCAGCCGGGACAGTCCCACCTATGGCTACACCTTC.

The chain uses TRBV6-5 and TRBJ2-7, with D possibly TRBD2 on 6 matching bases. Germline lookup yields CDR1 MNHEY and CDR2 SVGAGI. Trimming shortened V by 8 bases and J by 6 bases, and 17 bases separated the two germline ends. The CDR3 length is 13 residues. CDR3 sequence reads: CASADGVGGEQYF. The CDR3 DNA sequence: TGTGCCAGCGCTGACGGCGTCGGGGGCGAGCAGTACTTC.

The CDR3 loop is CASSYPIVPGQAGDTEAFF. The CDR3 coding sequence is TGTGCCAGCAGTTACCCTATAGTCCCGGGACAGGCGGGGGACACTGAAGCTTTCTTT. The chain recombines TRBV6-7 with TRBJ1-1, with TRBD1 identical over 8 bases. TRBV6-7 is flagged as an ORF with uncertain function. V dropped 2 bases and J dropped 3; count of bases not matched to a gene: 17. The CDR3 contains 19 residues.

The chain couples TRBV7-3 to TRBJ2-5; 10 bases are shared with TRBD2. Unmatched junction bases numbered 3, after V lost 9 bases and J lost 2 bases. The CDR3 contains 13 residues. The germline V gene encodes CDR1 SGHTA and CDR2 FQGTGA. CDR3 DNA sequence: TGTGCCAGTAGCGGGGGGAATCAAGAGACCCAGTACTTC. This translates into CASSGGNQETQYF. Full variable domain (rest looked up from reference TRBV7-3 and TRBJ2-5): GAGVSQTPSNKVTEKGKYVELRCDPISGHTALYWYRQSLGQGPEFLIYFQGTGAADDSGLPNDRFFAVRPEGSVSTLKIQRTERGDSAVYLCASSGGNQETQYFGPGTRLLVL.

V is TRBV3-1 (or the pseudogene TRBV3-2) and J is TRBJ1-1; 9 bases are shared with TRBD1. V trimming: 1 base; J trimming: 5 bases; junction bases outside the gene matches: 8. The CDR3 loop spans 16 amino acids. Germline CDR1 and CDR2: LGHDT and YNNKEL (reference sequence). The DNA of the CDR3 is TGTGCCAGCAGCCAAGGCCCTCTTGACAGGGGGACTGAAGCTTTCTTT. Its protein is CASSQGPLDRGTEAFF.

The rearrangement joins TRBV4-1 to TRBJ1-2, with TRBD1 as a possible D gene (5 bases). Trimming took 4 bases from V and 4 from J, leaving 16 bases between them. The germline gives CDR1 MGHRA, CDR2 YSYEKL. This CDR3 contains 15 residues. CDR3 in amino acids: CASSPGMGGIYGYTF. In DNA form, the CDR3 reads TGCGCCAGCAGCCCAGGGATGGGGGGGATCTATGGCTACACCTTC.

This chain connects TRBV5-4 to TRBJ1-1, with 7 bases matching TRBD1. The CDR3 extends over 14 amino acids. Germline values: CDR1 SGHNT, CDR2 YYREEE (reference sequence). Trimming cost V 4 bases and J 1 base; bases outside gene matches: 4. CDR3 protein: CASSQGQANTEAFF. The CDR3, as DNA: TGTGCCAGCAGCCAAGGACAGGCGAACACTGAAGCTTTCTTT.

CDR3: CASSLASYNEQFF. CDR3 in DNA: TGTGCCAGCAGCTTGGCCAGTTACAATGAGCAGTTCTTC. The chain employs TRBV5-5 and TRBJ2-1; D is undetermined. The CDR3 is 13 residues long. V lost 0 bases, J lost 4 bases, and 5 bases lay in between. Germline CDR1 SGHKS, CDR2 YYEKEE (reference sequence).

This chain connects TRBV4-3 to TRBJ1-5, with a weak D call TRBD1 (5 bases). Per the germline V gene, CDR1 is LGHNA and CDR2 is YSLEER. The V and J ends lost 0 bases and 3 bases respectively, with 9 bases between them. This CDR3 is 15 amino acids long. The chain's CDR3 is CASSQDGGNNQPQHF. The DNA for the CDR3 is TGCGCCAGCAGCCAAGACGGGGGAAACAATCAGCCCCAGCATTTT.

This sequence joins TRBV7-9 and TRBJ1-2, with 8 positions matching TRBD1. The CDR3 totals 14 residues. Per germline, CDR1 SEHNR and CDR2 FQNEAQ (reference sequence). Trimming took 5 bases from V and 7 from J; bases not matched to a gene: 9. CDR3 loop: CASSRSGGASGYTF. The CDR3, as DNA: TGTGCCAGCAGCCGCTCAGGGGGCGCGAGTGGCTACACCTTC. Supplemented by reference TRBV7-9 and TRBJ1-2, the full variable domain reads DTGVSQNPRHKITKRGQNVTFRCDPISEHNRLYWYRQTLGQGPEFLTYFQNEAQLEKSRLLSDRFSAERPKGSFSTLEIQRTEQGDSAMYLCASSRSGGASGYTFGSGTRLTVV.

This chain uses TRBV7-8 with TRBJ1-1, with D unresolved. V was trimmed by 5 bases and J by 0 bases, leaving 16 bases between them. This CDR3 comprises 16 residues. Germline values: CDR1 SGHVS, CDR2 FQNEAQ. This chain's CDR3 is CASSPVRVKVNTEAFF. As DNA, the CDR3 is TGTGCCAGCAGCCCTGTCCGGGTTAAAGTGAACACTGAAGCTTTCTTT.

The CDR3, as DNA: TGTGCCAGCAGCTTAGAAGGTCAGGGGGGTGGCACCGGGGAGCTGTTTTTT. Translated: CASSLEGQGGGTGELFF. V gene TRBV11-3 combines with J gene TRBJ2-2, with D possibly being TRBD1 (7 bases). The CDR3 sequence is 17 residues long. CDR1 is SGHNT, CDR2 YENEEA, per germline. Trimming took off 0 bases at V and 4 bases at J, with 15 bases between the two ends.

The V call is TRBV3-1 (or the pseudogene TRBV3-2), the J call TRBJ1-5; no clear D. V shed 2 bases and J shed 4 bases, with 18 bases lying between them. Germline loops: CDR1 LGHDT, CDR2 YNNKEL (reference sequence). The CDR3 consists of 17 residues. The CDR3 is CASSQSSLVAGNQPQHF. CDR3 nucleotide sequence: TGTGCCAGCAGCCAATCAAGCCTAGTAGCGGGTAATCAGCCCCAGCATTTT.

The table lists this clone with a count of one. The chain links TRBV29-1 to TRBJ1-2, with D tentatively TRBD1 (6 bases). V shed 5 bases and J shed 8 bases, with 15 bases lying between them. Germline V gene sequence: CDR1 SQVTM, CDR2 ANQGSEA. This CDR3 comprises 12 residues. The CDR3 region is CSVLSGESGYTF. Here the CDR3 DNA reads TGCAGCGTTTTGTCAGGGGAGAGCGGCTACACCTTC.

V and J are TRBV2 and TRBJ2-1, with 11 bases lining up with TRBD2. Trimming removed 10 bases from V and 5 bases from J; junction bases left unmatched: 7. This CDR3 contains 14 residues. CDR1 SNHLY and CDR2 FYNNEI come from the germline V gene. This CDR3 is CAKETSGVDNEQFF. The CDR3 DNA sequence: TGTGCCAAGGAGACTAGCGGGGTCGACAATGAGCAGTTCTTC.

As to this clone: Additional DNA sequences in this sample encode the identical CDR3. This chain links TRBV5-1 with TRBJ1-1; possible D gene TRBD1, 5 bases. Per germline, CDR1 SGHRS and CDR2 YFSETQ. This CDR3 comprises 14 residues. V dropped 3 bases and J dropped 1 base, with 10 bases sitting between them. CDR3 in DNA: TGCGCCAGCAGCTACGACCAGGGGAACACTGAAGCTTTCTTT. Translation gives CASSYDQGNTEAFF.